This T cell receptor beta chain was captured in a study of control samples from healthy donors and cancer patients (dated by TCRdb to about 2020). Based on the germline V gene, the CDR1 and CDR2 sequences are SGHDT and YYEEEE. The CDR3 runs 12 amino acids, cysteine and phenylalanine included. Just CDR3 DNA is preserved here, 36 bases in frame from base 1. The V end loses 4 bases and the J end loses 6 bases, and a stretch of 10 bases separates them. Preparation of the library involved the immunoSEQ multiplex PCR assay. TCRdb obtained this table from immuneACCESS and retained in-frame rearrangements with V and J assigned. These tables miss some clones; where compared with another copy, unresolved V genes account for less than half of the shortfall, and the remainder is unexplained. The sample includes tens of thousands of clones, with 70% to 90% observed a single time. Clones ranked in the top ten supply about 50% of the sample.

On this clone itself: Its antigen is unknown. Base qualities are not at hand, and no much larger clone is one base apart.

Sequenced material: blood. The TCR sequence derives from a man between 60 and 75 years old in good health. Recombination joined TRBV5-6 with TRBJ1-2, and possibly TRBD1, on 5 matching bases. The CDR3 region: CASSLGGDGYTF. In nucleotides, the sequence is TGTGCCAGCAGCCTGGGGGGAGATGGCTACACCTTC.